One and the same sample provided the 10 T cell receptor beta chains below, sequenced in a study of T cells in Graves' hyperthyroidism and ophthalmopathy. The CDR3 regions of TCR beta were amplified from RNA transcripts. HTBI primers were used for first-round RT-PCR of the TCR CDR3. TCRdb passed the multiplex PCR reads through MiXCR, listing each CDR3 protein once. Of some 400,000 distinct CDR3 sequences listed, 13% were seen once; the top ten hold around 20%. The material sequenced was blood. These receptors were collected from a man between 25 and 39 years old with Graves' hyperthyroidism that later progressed to Graves' ophthalmopathy.

This clonotype showed up many times. This chain links TRBV11-2 with TRBJ2-1; D is uncertain. CDR3 length: 14 residues. Trimming left V 4 bases short and J 0 bases short, with 7 bases between. Germline assignment: CDR1 SGHAT and CDR2 FQNNGV. CDR3 protein: CASSSLLSYNEQFF. In DNA form, the CDR3 reads TGTGCCAGCAGCTCCCTGCTCTCCTACAATGAGCAGTTCTTC.

This clonotype was seen repeatedly, ten times or more. The rearrangement joins TRBV30 to TRBJ2-3; D is unclear. Germline V gene data show CDR1 as GTSNPN and CDR2 as SVGIG (reference sequence). The CDR3 is 13 residues long. The ends were cut back, 2 bases at V and 2 bases at J, with 8 bases in the middle. CDR3 loop: CAWSLKATDTQYF. Written as DNA, the CDR3 is TGTGCCTGGAGTCTAAAGGCCACAGATACGCAGTATTTT. Based on the CDR3 plus reference TRBV30 and TRBJ2-3, the full variable domain is SQTIHQWPATLVQPVGSPLSLECTVEGTSNPNLYWYRQAAGRGLQLLFYSVGIGQISSEVPQNLSASRPQDRQFILSSKKLLLSDSGFYLCAWSLKATDTQYFGPGTRLTVL.

The V gene is TRBV20-1, the J gene TRBJ2-5; no firm D call. CDR3 size: 13 residues. Trimming left V 3 bases short and J 3 bases short, with 11 bases between. Germline V gene data show CDR1 as DFQATT and CDR2 as SNEGSKA (reference sequence). The CDR3 reads CSASRPLKETQYF. In DNA form, the CDR3 reads TGCAGTGCTAGCCGCCCTCTGAAAGAGACCCAGTACTTC.

This clonotype came up many times. This chain joins TRBV20-1 and TRBJ2-7; D uncertain. The CDR3 is made up of 13 amino acids. Per the germline V gene, CDR1 is DFQATT and CDR2 is SNEGSKA (reference sequence). The V and J ends lost 3 bases and 1 base respectively, with 10 bases between them. The CDR3 sequence: CSASPSDSYEQYF. The CDR3 DNA reads as TGCAGTGCTAGCCCCTCCGATTCCTACGAGCAGTACTTC.

The chain has TRBV28 and TRBJ2-5, with D unclear. Per germline, CDR1 MDHEN and CDR2 SYDVKM. This CDR3 contains 16 residues. The V gene lost 2 bases and the J gene lost 4 bases, with 17 bases spanning the gap. CDR3: CASSLVPSSKGETQYF. Here the CDR3 DNA reads TGTGCCAGCAGTTTAGTTCCCAGCTCCAAGGGAGAGACCCAGTACTTC. Together with reference TRBV28 and TRBJ2-5, the CDR3 gives the full variable domain: DVKVTQSSRYLVKRTGEKVFLECVQDMDHENMFWYRQDPGLGLRLIYFSYDVKMKEKGDIPEGYSVSREKKERFSLILESASTNQTSMYLCASSLVPSSKGETQYFGPGTRLLVL.

This clonotype was seen only a few times. The genes are TRBV15 and TRBJ1-2; 7 bases match TRBD1. Germline V gene sequence: CDR1 LNHNV, CDR2 YYDKDF (reference sequence). Losses at the gene ends were 5 bases for V and 12 bases for J; bases not matched to a gene: 9. The CDR3 spans 12 residues. The CDR3 nucleotides read TGTGCCACCAGCGTTTTACAGGGGCAAAACACCTTC. It encodes CATSVLQGQNTF. The entire variable domain, with the rest obtained from reference TRBV15 and TRBJ1-2, is as follows: DAMVIQNPRYQVTQFGKPVTLSCSQTLNHNVMYWYQQKSSQAPKLLFHYYDKDFNNEADTPDNFQSRRPNTSFCFLDIRSPGLGDTAMYLCATSVLQGQNTFGSGTRLTVV.

Ten or more counts support this clonotype. This rearrangement joins TRBV6-1 to TRBJ2-7; 9 bases fit TRBD1. Germline V CDR1 and CDR2: MNHNS, SASEGT. Germline trimming cut 5 bases from V and 3 bases from J; bases unmatched to any gene: 5. There are 14 residues in the CDR3. The CDR3 loop reads CASSKRTGDYEQYF. In DNA, the CDR3 is TGTGCCAGCAGTAAGCGGACAGGGGACTACGAGCAGTACTTC.

This clonotype was observed at least ten times. The V and J genes are TRBV11-2 and TRBJ1-1, with 7 positions matching TRBD1. CDR3 length: 13 amino acids. J lost 6 bases, V lost 1 base, and 2 bases had no gene match. The germline CDR1 and CDR2 sequences are SGHAT and FQNNGV. The CDR3 region has the DNA TGTGCCAGCAGCTTAGGGACAGGTCCTGAAGCTTTCTTT. Its protein is CASSLGTGPEAFF.

There are many counts of this clonotype. The rearrangement joins TRBV3-1 to TRBJ2-1; D is perhaps TRBD1 (6 bases). From germline, CDR1 is LGHDT and CDR2 YNNKEL (reference sequence). CDR3 length: 13 residues. Trimming left V 5 bases short and J 9 bases short, with 14 bases between. The CDR3 here is CASSYGQRGEQFF. The CDR3 bases are TGTGCCAGCAGCTACGGACAGAGGGGTGAGCAGTTCTTC.

This clonotype was found a few times. The genes are TRBV3-1 and TRBJ2-3, with TRBD2 identical over 8 bases. There are 17 residues in the CDR3. Germline lookup yields CDR1 LGHDT and CDR2 YNNKEL (reference sequence). After removal of 3 bases from V and 0 bases from J, the junction contained 8 bases not matched to a gene. This CDR3 is CASSHGLAGPSTDTQYF. The CDR3 DNA sequence: TGTGCCAGCAGCCACGGACTAGCCGGACCTAGCACAGATACGCAGTATTTT.